Presented here are 17 T cell receptor beta chains from one specimen sequenced in a study of control samples from healthy donors and cancer patients. The data were produced by immunoSEQ multiplex PCR, yet TCRdb's version contains in-frame clones alone and is incomplete. This sample yields 350,000 to 450,000 clones, of which approximately 90% are seen a single time; around 6.4% belongs to the top ten. Sequencing used PBMCs. These receptors came from a man aged 35-49 years with head and neck cancer.

Only one count was recorded for this clone. The chain carries TRBV4-1 and TRBJ2-7; possible D gene TRBD2, 6 bases. Germline CDR1 and CDR2: MGHRA and YSYEKL. This CDR3 comprises 14 residues. Trimming cost V 4 bases and J 7 bases, with 17 bases left between them. The CDR3 spells CASSLLGGVGEQYF. The CDR3, as DNA: TGCGCCAGCAGCCTCTTAGGAGGGGTGGGGGAGCAGTACTTC.

The J gene is TRBJ1-2, the V gene TRBV30; D not resolved. Trimming cost V 3 bases and J 8 bases, with 13 bases left between them. Germline CDR1 reads GTSNPN; CDR2 reads SVGIG (reference sequence). This CDR3 contains 12 residues. This CDR3 reads CAWSPGGMGYTF. CDR3 nucleotides: TGTGCCTGGAGCCCGGGAGGGATGGGCTACACCTTC.

V gene TRBV28 combines with J gene TRBJ1-1; D remains unclear. Germline V lookup: CDR1 MDHEN, CDR2 SYDVKM. The germline V and J ends were trimmed by 3 bases and 1 base, with 12 bases remaining between them. The CDR3 is made up of 15 amino acids. CDR3 nucleotides: TGTGCCAGCAGTTTTCTTAAAACGGGGAACACTGAAGCTTTCTTT. As protein: CASSFLKTGNTEAFF.

The chain employs TRBV4-1 and TRBJ2-7; D could derive from TRBD1 or TRBD2 (5 bases each). CDR1 is MGHRA, CDR2 YSYEKL, per germline. The CDR3 length is 15 residues. V lost 1 base to trimming and J lost 2 bases, with 12 bases between them. This CDR3 reads CASSQAGTDTYEQYF. CDR3 sequence (DNA): TGCGCCAGCAGCCAAGCCGGGACGGACACCTACGAGCAGTACTTC.

This chain links TRBV4-3 with TRBJ1-4; tentative D call: TRBD1 (6 bases). The CDR3 runs 15 residues. Germline V lookup: CDR1 LGHNA, CDR2 YSLEER. V was clipped by 0 bases and J by 3 bases, with 8 bases between them. CDR3 amino acids: CASSQEGGSNEKLFF. The CDR3 DNA is TGCGCCAGCAGCCAAGAAGGGGGTTCTAATGAAAAACTGTTTTTT.

The chain combines TRBV4-1 with TRBJ2-7, with TRBD1 matching over 7 bases. Germline V lookup: CDR1 MGHRA, CDR2 YSYEKL. Trimming at V came to 4 bases and at J to 3 bases, leaving 9 bases not matched to a gene. The CDR3 contains 15 residues. The CDR3 reads CASSRLGQSGYEQYF. The CDR3 coding sequence is TGCGCCAGCAGCCGCCTGGGACAGAGTGGCTACGAGCAGTACTTC.

The chain couples TRBV5-1 to TRBJ2-5; D is possibly TRBD1 (5 bases). Per the germline V gene, CDR1 is SGHRS and CDR2 is YFSETQ. The length of the CDR3 is 15 residues. V was trimmed by 0 bases and J by 4 bases, leaving 13 bases between them. The CDR3 here is CASSLVVREGETQYF. The CDR3 DNA is TGCGCCAGCAGCTTGGTTGTCAGGGAAGGAGAGACCCAGTACTTC.

This sequence joins TRBV3-1 (or the pseudogene TRBV3-2) and TRBJ2-1; D is uncertain. Deletions cut 0 bases from V and 3 bases from J, with 12 bases between. CDR1 is LGHDT, CDR2 YNNKEL, per germline (reference sequence). This CDR3 is built from 16 residues. The CDR3 nucleotides read TGTGCCAGCAGCCAAGATCTGCCAGACGACTACAATGAGCAGTTCTTC. The encoded protein is CASSQDLPDDYNEQFF.

The J gene is TRBJ2-1, the V gene TRBV9; 9 bases map to TRBD2. The germline V gene encodes CDR1 SGDLS and CDR2 YYNGEE. Unmatched junction bases numbered 11, after V lost 1 base and J lost 6 bases. This CDR3 comprises 17 residues. The CDR3 bases are TGTGCCAGCAGCGTAACCTACTTAGCGGGAGATGTCAATGAGCAGTTCTTC. Its translation is CASSVTYLAGDVNEQFF.

This clone was recorded only once. This chain joins TRBV7-2 and TRBJ1-2, with 11 nucleotides matching TRBD1. This CDR3 is 17 amino acids long. The V and J ends lost 3 bases and 3 bases, in that order; junction bases with no gene match: 9. CDR1 SGHTA and CDR2 FQGNSA come from the germline V gene. The CDR3 DNA is TGTGCCAGCAGCTTGGGGACAGGGGGAAATTTATACTATGGCTACACCTTC. Translation gives CASSLGTGGNLYYGYTF. The full variable domain, its missing parts supplied by reference TRBV7-2 and TRBJ1-2, is GAGVSQSPSNKVTEKGKDVELRCDPISGHTALYWYRQSLGQGLEFLIYFQGNSAPDKSGLPSDRFSAERTGGSVSTLTIQRTQQEDSAVYLCASSLGTGGNLYYGYTFGSGTRLTVV.

As for this clone: One end of the junction is discordant with germline, which a read error may explain. V usage is TRBV2 and J usage is TRBJ1-1; D perhaps matches TRBD1 (6 bases). The CDR3 length is 15 residues. Germline V CDR1 and CDR2: SNHLY, FYNNEI. The CDR3 region is CAGSGLQGFATEAFF. The CDR3 DNA reads TGTGCCGGCAGTGGATTACAGGGATTCGCCACTGAAGCTTTCTTT.

On this clone itself: The same CDR3 arises from other DNA sequences in this sample as well. The chain has TRBV6-5 and TRBJ2-7; TRBD1 aligns across 7 bases. V shed 5 bases and J 0 bases; nucleotides not matched to a gene: 1. The CDR3 spans 13 residues. Germline CDR1 reads MNHEY; CDR2 reads SVGAGI. DNA for the CDR3: TGTGCCAGCAGTCGGACAGGCTCCTACGAGCAGTACTTC. Translating it yields CASSRTGSYEQYF.

This clone was seen more than once but under ten times. The chain employs TRBV7-3 and TRBJ2-7, with D possibly TRBD2 on 5 matching bases. The V gene's germline CDR1 is SGHTA and CDR2 FQGTGA. The CDR3 has 14 amino acids. V was clipped by 6 bases and J by 2 bases, with 14 bases between them. The CDR3 DNA follows: TGTGCCAGCAGACGGACTCCAAATGCCTACGAGCAGTACTTC. It specifies CASRRTPNAYEQYF.

J is TRBJ2-2 and V is TRBV27; tentative D call: TRBD1 (5 bases). The V end was cut by 1 base, the J end by 4 bases, with 13 bases between. CDR1 and CDR2 (germline): MNHEY, SMNVEV (reference sequence). The CDR3 has 16 residues. CDR3 DNA sequence: TGTGCCAGCAGTTTATTCCCAGGGTTCGGCACCGGGGAGCTGTTTTTT. Translation: CASSLFPGFGTGELFF.

V gene TRBV11-2 combines with J gene TRBJ1-1; D not certain. Germline CDR1 reads SGHAT; CDR2 reads FQNNGV. The CDR3 covers 14 residues. Trimming took off 0 bases at V and 6 bases at J, with 11 bases between the two ends. CDR3 sequence: CASSLEAAAAEAFF. CDR3 in DNA: TGTGCCAGCAGCTTAGAGGCGGCCGCCGCTGAAGCTTTCTTT.

The rearrangement joins TRBV28 to TRBJ2-5, with D perhaps TRBD1 or TRBD2 (6 bases each). V lost 10 bases, J lost 0 bases, and 24 bases lay in between. CDR1 MDHEN and CDR2 SYDVKM come from the germline V gene. CDR3 length: 17 residues. Here the CDR3 reads CATSLGGGALYQETQYF. The DNA of the CDR3 is TGTGCCACCTCGTTGGGGGGCGGAGCCCTGTACCAAGAGACCCAGTACTTC. The whole variable domain, filled in from reference TRBV28 and TRBJ2-5, reads DVKVTQSSRYLVKRTGEKVFLECVQDMDHENMFWYRQDPGLGLRLIYFSYDVKMKEKGDIPEGYSVSREKKERFSLILESASTNQTSMYLCATSLGGGALYQETQYFGPGTRLLVL.

Details on this clone: Additional DNA sequences in this sample encode the identical CDR3. The chain employs TRBV7-9 and TRBJ1-4; no reliable D call. V dropped 3 bases and J dropped 0 bases, with 8 bases sitting between them. The CDR3 runs 15 residues. Germline CDR1 SEHNR, CDR2 FQNEAQ (reference sequence). The CDR3 here is CASSLGDTTNEKLFF. Here the CDR3 DNA reads TGTGCCAGCAGCTTGGGAGATACAACTAATGAAAAACTGTTTTTT. Full variable domain (rest looked up from reference TRBV7-9 and TRBJ1-4): DTGVSQNPRHKITKRGQNVTFRCDPISEHNRLYWYRQTLGQGPEFLTYFQNEAQLEKSRLLSDRFSAERPKGSFSTLEIQRTEQGDSAMYLCASSLGDTTNEKLFFGSGTQLSVL.